This T cell receptor (beta chain) was recovered during a study of CD4 T cells in relation to SARS-CoV-2 and coronaviruses. Study-wide context: Of the patients, about 8 were male, a few female, two Hispanic. Crossreactive spike epitopes shared across donors were mapped to their HLA restriction. General study results and limits: About 65% of donors had memory CD4+ clonotypes crossrecognizing SARS-CoV-2 and common cold coronavirus spike.

A note on this clone: Its antigen is currently unknown.

Germline CDR1 and CDR2: LGHDT and YNNKEL (reference sequence). This CDR3 has 13 amino acids. Trimming removed 1 base from V and 7 bases from J, with 10 bases in between. Naive and memory CD4+ T cell DNA was deep-sequenced without culture. Generated by immunoSEQ multiplex PCR, the TCRdb table keeps only in-frame clones and is missing some. The sample holds about 56,000 clones, roughly nine tenths seen once. Sequences were obtained from naive CD4+ T cells from PBMCs. The subset: naive CD4+ T cells isolated by negative enrichment. The chain recombines TRBV3-1 (or the pseudogene TRBV3-2) with TRBJ2-5, with a possible D match to TRBD1 (7 bases). This clonotype was obtained from an adult with COVID-19. Written as DNA, the CDR3 is TGTGCCAGCAGCCAAGGCCAGGGGGGGACCCAGTACTTC. This gives the protein CASSQGQGGTQYF.